This T cell receptor (beta chain) was obtained from a study of beta chain features in type 1 diabetes. Overall study results and limits: A cDNA-based sequencing approach could over-represent cells with high TCR expression. PCR might pick shorter templates more often, in the same way for patients and controls.

Sequencing targeted expressed TCRB transcripts, as all isolated RNA had been reverse transcribed. Profiling relied on immunoSEQ multiplex PCR, and the TCRdb table lists in-frame clones only, not all of them. The sample carries some 240,000 clones, about a tenth recorded once. This CDR3 region has 13 residues. V shed 5 bases, J shed 7 bases, and the junction held 4 bases outside the gene matches. The germline V gene encodes CDR1 SGHTA and CDR2 FQGTGA. In its sample, this clone was seen a few times. Its antigen is not identified. The V call is TRBV7-3, the J call TRBJ1-2; 10 nucleotides line up with TRBD1. Sequences were obtained from central memory CD4+ T cells from blood. The TCR sequence derives from a man aged 18-30 years in good health. In DNA form, the CDR3 reads TGTGCCAGCAGCCTAAGGACAGGGGGTGGCTACACCTTC. It encodes CASSLRTGGGYTF.